The 22 T cell receptor beta chains reported below all come from one sample, sequenced in a study of shared clonotypes between healthy human individuals. Profiled with immunoSEQ multiplex PCR; TCRdb holds only in-frame clones, not every one. The sample lists approximately 2.3 million clones; more than 80% were seen once. The sample was naive CD4+ T cells from PBMCs. Stated subset: CD45RA+ positively selected. The source is a man between 18 and 35 years old in good health. Some clones in this sample may be carry-over from other donors' samples.

This clone appeared a single time. This chain links TRBV6-5 with TRBJ1-3, with a weak D call TRBD1 (5 bases). Trimming removed 6 bases at V and 3 bases at J, with 12 bases between. Germline CDR1 reads MNHEY; CDR2 reads SVGAGI. CDR3 length equals 14 residues. The CDR3 loop is CASSVNRFGNTIYF. The CDR3 DNA reads TGTGCCAGCAGCGTGAACAGGTTTGGAAACACCATATATTTT.

This clone was observed a single time. The chain joins TRBV11-2 to TRBJ2-5; D possibly uses TRBD1 or TRBD2 (5 bases each). Germline CDR1 and CDR2: SGHAT and FQNNGV. The CDR3 sequence is 13 residues long. Trimming removed 10 bases at V and 3 bases at J, with 15 bases between. CDR3 residues: CATQMGREETQYF. In DNA, the CDR3 is TGTGCCACTCAAATGGGACGAGAAGAGACCCAGTACTTC.

The V call is TRBV19, the J call TRBJ1-3; D is unresolved. Trimming shortened V by 11 bases and J by 0 bases, and 17 bases separated the two germline ends. The CDR3 consists of 15 residues. Per germline, CDR1 LNHDA and CDR2 SQIVND (reference sequence). The CDR3 is CASIEGVGSGNTIYF. CDR3 coding DNA: TGTGCCTCCATTGAAGGCGTCGGCTCTGGAAACACCATATATTTT.

V and J are TRBV5-4 and TRBJ2-7, with TRBD2 matching over 14 bases. CDR1 is SGHNT, CDR2 YYREEE, per germline (reference sequence). Trimming took 8 bases from V and 7 from J; bases not matched to a gene: 8. The CDR3 spans 14 residues. The CDR3 loop reads CASRGTSGSQEQYF. The CDR3 nucleotides are TGTGCCAGTCGGGGGACTAGCGGGAGTCAGGAGCAGTACTTC. Variable domain in full (rest from reference TRBV5-4 and TRBJ2-7): ETGVTQSPTHLIKTRGQQVTLRCSSQSGHNTVSWYQQALGQGPQFIFQYYREEENGRGNFPPRFSGLQFPNYSSELNVNALELDDSALYLCASRGTSGSQEQYFGPGTRLTVT.

The chain has TRBV2 and TRBJ2-7, with 9 bases identical to TRBD2. CDR1 SNHLY and CDR2 FYNNEI come from the germline V gene. Trimming took 6 bases from V and 6 from J; bases not matched to a gene: 15. This CDR3 comprises 16 residues. The CDR3 protein is CASRPDPGLAFREQYF. The CDR3 DNA reads TGTGCCAGCAGGCCCGATCCGGGACTAGCTTTTCGCGAGCAGTACTTC.

The sample holds a few counts of this clone. The chain combines TRBV30 with TRBJ2-1; 7 nucleotides align to TRBD2. Trimming at V came to 2 bases and at J to 7 bases, leaving 5 bases not matched to a gene. CDR1 GTSNPN and CDR2 SVGIG come from the germline V gene (reference sequence). CDR3 length: 13 amino acids. CDR3 nucleotide sequence: TGTGCCTGGAGTTCGCGTAGCGGGAATGAGCAGTTCTTC. Its protein is CAWSSRSGNEQFF.

The chain carries TRBV5-1 and TRBJ2-5, with 11 bases that match TRBD2. Trimming cost V 0 bases and J 3 bases; bases outside gene matches: 10. The CDR3 has 18 amino acids. Germline V gene sequence: CDR1 SGHRS, CDR2 YFSETQ. CDR3 protein: CASSLGRLAGGVEETQYF. The CDR3 DNA follows: TGCGCCAGCAGCTTGGGTCGGCTAGCGGGAGGAGTGGAAGAGACCCAGTACTTC. The variable domain in full, with the rest retrieved from reference TRBV5-1 and TRBJ2-5, is KAGVTQTPRYLIKTRGQQVTLSCSPISGHRSVSWYQQTPGQGLQFLFEYFSETQRNKGNFPGRFSGRQFSNSRSEMNVSTLELGDSALYLCASSLGRLAGGVEETQYFGPGTRLLVL.

The CDR3 protein is CATSRGGLRDRSYEQYF. The CDR3 DNA follows: TGTGCCACCAGCAGAGGTGGGTTGAGGGACCGCTCCTACGAGCAGTACTTC. V and J are TRBV15 and TRBJ2-7; D may match TRBD1 or TRBD2 (5 bases each). The V and J ends lost 1 base and 0 bases respectively, with 16 bases between them. Germline V gene data show CDR1 as LNHNV and CDR2 as YYDKDF (reference sequence). The CDR3 length is 17 residues.

The genes are TRBV4-1 and TRBJ2-5; D is possibly TRBD2 (6 bases). The V gene's germline CDR1 is MGHRA and CDR2 YSYEKL. The CDR3 has 15 residues. The V gene lost 1 base and the J gene lost 3 bases, with 12 bases spanning the gap. CDR3 loop: CASSQVSPGEETQYF. CDR3 nucleotide sequence: TGCGCCAGCAGCCAAGTCTCTCCGGGAGAAGAGACCCAGTACTTC.

The chain has TRBV23-1 and TRBJ1-3, with D possibly matching TRBD1 (6 bases). TRBV23-1 is given ORF status, its function remaining uncertain. The length of the CDR3 is 17 residues. V was clipped by 4 bases and J by 4 bases, with 20 bases between them. The CDR3 loop is CASSPPPTRGTGNTIYF. For the CDR3, the DNA is TGCGCCAGCAGTCCGCCCCCAACCAGGGGAACGGGAAACACCATATATTTT.

The chain combines TRBV7-9 with TRBJ2-7; D gene uncertain. The germline V gene encodes CDR1 SEHNR and CDR2 FQNEAQ (reference sequence). The V gene lost 5 bases and the J gene lost 3 bases, with 11 bases spanning the gap. The CDR3 length is 13 residues. The CDR3 sequence is CASSRTWNYEQYF. In DNA, the CDR3 is TGTGCCAGCAGCCGTACATGGAACTACGAGCAGTACTTC.

The J gene is TRBJ2-2, the V gene TRBV5-1, with 14 bases lining up with TRBD2. Germline values: CDR1 SGHRS, CDR2 YFSETQ. The V segment lost 5 bases and the J segment 0 bases; nucleotides outside the gene matches: 3. This CDR3 contains 17 residues. The CDR3 coding sequence is TGCGCCAGCAGGAGGACTAGCGGGAGGACGAACACCGGGGAGCTGTTTTTT. This translates into CASRRTSGRTNTGELFF.

This clone was counted a single time. The chain's CDR3 is CASSLATSGGMTSTDTQYF. CDR3 DNA sequence: TGCGCCAGCAGCTTGGCGACTAGCGGGGGAATGACTAGCACAGATACGCAGTATTTT. This sequence joins TRBV5-1 and TRBJ2-3; 12 bases agree with TRBD2. V lost 0 bases to trimming and J lost 0 bases; unmatched junction nucleotides: 8. The CDR3 covers 19 residues. Germline values: CDR1 SGHRS, CDR2 YFSETQ.

The V call is TRBV28, the J call TRBJ1-1, with 8 bases that match TRBD1. The CDR3 loop spans 15 amino acids. Germline lookup yields CDR1 MDHEN and CDR2 SYDVKM. Unmatched junction bases numbered 8, after V lost 4 bases and J lost 4 bases. This CDR3 reads CASSSPSQGVTEAFF. Here the CDR3 DNA reads TGTGCCAGCAGTTCCCCATCACAGGGGGTCACTGAAGCTTTCTTT. The complete variable domain, with remaining parts taken from reference TRBV28 and TRBJ1-1, reads DVKVTQSSRYLVKRTGEKVFLECVQDMDHENMFWYRQDPGLGLRLIYFSYDVKMKEKGDIPEGYSVSREKKERFSLILESASTNQTSMYLCASSSPSQGVTEAFFGQGTRLTVV.

The rearrangement joins TRBV5-1 to TRBJ2-7; the match to TRBD1 covers 9 bases. CDR1 and CDR2 from the germline V gene are SGHRS and YFSETQ. Trimming took 4 bases from V and 7 from J; bases not matched to a gene: 9. CDR3 length: 14 amino acids. The CDR3 DNA sequence: TGCGCCAGCAGCATTGGGACAGGGTTCTGGGAGCAGTACTTC. This sequence encodes CASSIGTGFWEQYF.

The rearrangement joins TRBV2 to TRBJ1-2; D gene uncertain. The germline V gene has CDR1 SNHLY and CDR2 FYNNEI. The CDR3 consists of 11 residues. The V gene lost 7 bases and the J gene lost 5 bases, with 8 bases spanning the gap. The chain's CDR3 is CASKLEYGYTF. The CDR3 DNA follows: TGTGCCAGCAAATTAGAGTATGGCTACACCTTC.

This clone was seen once. This chain links TRBV19 with TRBJ2-4; 10 bases match TRBD1. The CDR3 contains 15 residues. V trimming: 7 bases; J trimming: 1 base; junction bases outside the gene matches: 4. Per germline, CDR1 LNHDA and CDR2 SQIVND (reference sequence). In DNA form, the CDR3 reads TGTGCCAGTAAGGGACAGGGGATGGCCAAAAACATTCAGTACTTC. Encoded protein: CASKGQGMAKNIQYF.

The rearrangement uses TRBV9 and TRBJ2-1; TRBD2 aligns across 9 bases. After removal of 1 base from V and 0 bases from J, the junction contained 5 bases not matched to a gene. This CDR3 comprises 17 residues. CDR1 is SGDLS and CDR2 is YYNGEE in the germline V gene. The CDR3 is CASSVTSGHSSYNEQFF. CDR3 bases: TGTGCCAGCAGCGTAACTAGCGGGCACAGCTCCTACAATGAGCAGTTCTTC.

The CDR3 DNA follows: TGTGCCAGCAGCTTTCAGTGGAACACTGAAGCTTTCTTT. Its protein is CASSFQWNTEAFF. The chain couples TRBV7-9 to TRBJ1-1, with D unresolved. The CDR3 is made up of 13 amino acids. Germline CDR1 reads SEHNR; CDR2 reads FQNEAQ (reference sequence). Trimming took 3 bases from V and 1 from J, leaving 6 bases between them.

The chain is built from TRBV4-3 and TRBJ1-3; D may be TRBD1 (6 bases). The CDR3 contains 14 residues. Germline loops: CDR1 LGHNA, CDR2 YSLEER. V was trimmed by 5 bases and J by 1 base, leaving 9 bases between them. The CDR3 bases are TGCGCCAGCAGCTCAGGGGTATCTGGAAACACCATATATTTT. As protein: CASSSGVSGNTIYF.

In nucleotides, the CDR3 is TGTGCCAGTAGTATTACCGCTCCGGGACTAGTACAAGAGACCCAGTACTTC. Translating it yields CASSITAPGLVQETQYF. This chain connects TRBV19 to TRBJ2-5; 8 bases align to TRBD2. Trimming at V came to 3 bases and at J to 2 bases, leaving 11 bases not matched to a gene. CDR3 size: 17 residues. CDR1 and CDR2 (germline): LNHDA, SQIVND (reference sequence).

V usage is TRBV2 and J usage is TRBJ2-1; 12 nucleotides align to TRBD2. The CDR3 has 15 residues. Germline V gene lookup returns CDR1 SNHLY and CDR2 FYNNEI. V lost 5 bases to trimming and J lost 5 bases; unmatched junction nucleotides: 4. CDR3 in amino acids: CASSPSGRGDNEQFF. The CDR3 nucleotides are TGTGCCAGCAGTCCTAGCGGGAGGGGCGACAATGAGCAGTTCTTC.